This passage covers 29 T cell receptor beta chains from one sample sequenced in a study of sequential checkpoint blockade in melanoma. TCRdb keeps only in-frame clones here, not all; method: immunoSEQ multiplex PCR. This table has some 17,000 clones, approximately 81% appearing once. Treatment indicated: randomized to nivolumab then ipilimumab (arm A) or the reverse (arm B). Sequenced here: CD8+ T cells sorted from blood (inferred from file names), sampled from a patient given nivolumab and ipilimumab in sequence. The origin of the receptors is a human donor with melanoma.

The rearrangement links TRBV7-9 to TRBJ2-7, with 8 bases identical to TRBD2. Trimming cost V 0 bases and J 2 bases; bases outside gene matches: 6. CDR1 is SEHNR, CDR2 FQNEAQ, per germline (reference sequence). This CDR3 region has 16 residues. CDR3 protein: CASSLAGTRQAYEQYF. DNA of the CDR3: TGTGCCAGCAGCTTAGCCGGGACTAGGCAGGCCTACGAGCAGTACTTC.

The CDR3 nucleotides read TGCGCCAGCAGCCGAGACAGGGCAGACAATGAGCAGTTCTTC. This codes for CASSRDRADNEQFF. This chain joins TRBV10-2 and TRBJ2-1, with 7 bases lining up with TRBD1. J gave up 5 bases and V 6 bases, and 7 bases lay outside the gene matches. Germline CDR1 is WSHSY and CDR2 is SAAADI. This CDR3 is built from 14 residues.

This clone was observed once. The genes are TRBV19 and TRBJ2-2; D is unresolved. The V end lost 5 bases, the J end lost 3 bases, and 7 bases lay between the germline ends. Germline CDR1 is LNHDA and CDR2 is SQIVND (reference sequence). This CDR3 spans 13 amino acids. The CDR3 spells CASSFRDTGELFF. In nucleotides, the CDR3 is TGTGCCAGTAGTTTCCGGGACACCGGGGAGCTGTTTTTT.

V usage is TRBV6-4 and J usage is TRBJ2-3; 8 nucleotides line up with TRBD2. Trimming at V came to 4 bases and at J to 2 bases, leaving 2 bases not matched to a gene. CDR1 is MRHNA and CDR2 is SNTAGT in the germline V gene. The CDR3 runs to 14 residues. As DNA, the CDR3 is TGTGCCAGCAGTGCGGGGGGGGACACAGATACGCAGTATTTT. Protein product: CASSAGGDTDTQYF.

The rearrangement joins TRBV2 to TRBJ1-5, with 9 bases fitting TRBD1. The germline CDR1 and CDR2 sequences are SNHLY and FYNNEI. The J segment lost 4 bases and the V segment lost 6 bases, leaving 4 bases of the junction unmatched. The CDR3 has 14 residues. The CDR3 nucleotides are TGTGCCAGCAGGGAGACAGGGGGTAATCAGCCCCAGCATTTT. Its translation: CASRETGGNQPQHF.

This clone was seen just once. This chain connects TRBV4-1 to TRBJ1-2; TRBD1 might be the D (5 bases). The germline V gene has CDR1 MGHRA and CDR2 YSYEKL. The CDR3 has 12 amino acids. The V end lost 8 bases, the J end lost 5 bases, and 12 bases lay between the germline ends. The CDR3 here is CASWGGRYGYTF. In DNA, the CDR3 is TGCGCCAGCTGGGGCGGCAGGTATGGCTACACCTTC.

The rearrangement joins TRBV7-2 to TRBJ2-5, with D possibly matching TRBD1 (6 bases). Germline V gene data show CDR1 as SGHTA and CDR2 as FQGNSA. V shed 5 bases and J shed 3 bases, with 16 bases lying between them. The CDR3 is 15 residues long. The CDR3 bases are TGTGCCAGCAGCCATCTGGGGGCCTCGGAAGAGACCCAGTACTTC. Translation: CASSHLGASEETQYF.

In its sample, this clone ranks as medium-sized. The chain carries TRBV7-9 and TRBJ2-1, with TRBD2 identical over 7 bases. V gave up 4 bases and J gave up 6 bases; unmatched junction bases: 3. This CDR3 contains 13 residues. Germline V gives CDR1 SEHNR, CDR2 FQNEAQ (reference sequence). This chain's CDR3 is CASSSGLGNEQFF. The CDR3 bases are TGTGCCAGCAGCTCTGGACTAGGCAATGAGCAGTTCTTC.

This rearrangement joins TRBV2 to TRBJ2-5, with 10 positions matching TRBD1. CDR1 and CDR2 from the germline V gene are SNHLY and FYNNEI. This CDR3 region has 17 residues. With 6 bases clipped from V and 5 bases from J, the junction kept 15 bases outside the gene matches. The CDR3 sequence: CASSKTNEGQGFETQYF. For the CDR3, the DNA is TGTGCCAGCAGCAAAACCAATGAGGGACAGGGGTTTGAGACCCAGTACTTC.

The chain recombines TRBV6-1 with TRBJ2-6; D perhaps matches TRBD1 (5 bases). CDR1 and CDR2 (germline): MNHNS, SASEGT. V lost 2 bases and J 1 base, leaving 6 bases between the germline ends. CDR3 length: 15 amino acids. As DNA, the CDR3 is TGTGCCAGCAGTGAATCAGGGTCTGGGGCCAACGTCCTGACTTTC. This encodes CASSESGSGANVLTF.

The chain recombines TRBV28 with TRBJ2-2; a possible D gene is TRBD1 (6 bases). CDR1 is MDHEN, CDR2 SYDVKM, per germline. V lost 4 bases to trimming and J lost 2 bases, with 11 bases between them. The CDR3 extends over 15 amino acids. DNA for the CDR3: TGTGCCAGCAGTTCCTGGGACATTAACACCGGGGAGCTGTTTTTT. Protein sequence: CASSSWDINTGELFF.

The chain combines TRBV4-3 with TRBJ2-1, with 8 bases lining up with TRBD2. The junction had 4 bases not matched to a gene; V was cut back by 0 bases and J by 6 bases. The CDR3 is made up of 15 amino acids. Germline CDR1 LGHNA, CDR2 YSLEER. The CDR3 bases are TGCGCCAGCAGCCAAGATGGGGGACTAGGCAATGAGCAGTTCTTC. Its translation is CASSQDGGLGNEQFF.

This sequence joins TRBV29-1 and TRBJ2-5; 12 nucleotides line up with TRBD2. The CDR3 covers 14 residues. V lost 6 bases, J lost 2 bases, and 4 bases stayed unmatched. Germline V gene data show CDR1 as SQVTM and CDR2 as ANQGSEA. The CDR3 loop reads CSVRGLAGQETQYF. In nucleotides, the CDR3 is TGCAGCGTCCGAGGACTAGCGGGACAAGAGACCCAGTACTTC.

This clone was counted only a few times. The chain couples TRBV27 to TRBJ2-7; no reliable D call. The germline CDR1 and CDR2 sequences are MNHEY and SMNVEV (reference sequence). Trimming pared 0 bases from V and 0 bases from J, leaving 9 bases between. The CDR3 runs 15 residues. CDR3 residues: CASSLSYSSSYEQYF. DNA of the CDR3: TGTGCCAGCAGTTTATCTTACAGTAGCTCCTACGAGCAGTACTTC.

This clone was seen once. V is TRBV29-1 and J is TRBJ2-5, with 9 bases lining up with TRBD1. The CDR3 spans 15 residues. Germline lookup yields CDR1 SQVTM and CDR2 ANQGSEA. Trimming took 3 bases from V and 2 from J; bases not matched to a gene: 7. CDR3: CSVEGGQGLQETQYF. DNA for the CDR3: TGCAGCGTTGAGGGGGGACAGGGTTTACAAGAGACCCAGTACTTC.

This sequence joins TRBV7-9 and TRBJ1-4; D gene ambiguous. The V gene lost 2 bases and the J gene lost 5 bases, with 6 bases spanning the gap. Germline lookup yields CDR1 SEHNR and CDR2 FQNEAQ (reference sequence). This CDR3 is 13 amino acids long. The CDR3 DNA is TGTGCCAGCAGCTTATTGGAGAATGAAAAACTGTTTTTT. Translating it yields CASSLLENEKLFF.

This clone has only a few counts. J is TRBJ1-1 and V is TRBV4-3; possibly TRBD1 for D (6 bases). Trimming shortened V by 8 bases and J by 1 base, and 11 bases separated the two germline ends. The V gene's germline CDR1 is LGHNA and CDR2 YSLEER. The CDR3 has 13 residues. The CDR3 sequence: CASVAQGNTEAFF. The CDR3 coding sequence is TGCGCCAGCGTGGCACAGGGGAACACTGAAGCTTTCTTT.

CDR3 protein: CASSLPSGRFQETQYF. In DNA form, the CDR3 reads TGTGCCAGCAGCTTACCCAGCGGGAGATTTCAAGAGACCCAGTACTTC. The chain uses TRBV13 and TRBJ2-5; 8 bases fit TRBD2. Germline CDR1 is PRHDT and CDR2 is FYEKMQ (reference sequence). V was clipped by 2 bases and J by 2 bases; unmatched bases: 7. The CDR3 is 16 amino acids.

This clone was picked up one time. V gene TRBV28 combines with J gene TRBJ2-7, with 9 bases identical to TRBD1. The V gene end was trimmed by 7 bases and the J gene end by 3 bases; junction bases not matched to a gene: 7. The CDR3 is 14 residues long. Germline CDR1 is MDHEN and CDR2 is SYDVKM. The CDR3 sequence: CASKQGAPLYEQYF. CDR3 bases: TGTGCCAGCAAACAGGGGGCGCCCCTCTACGAGCAGTACTTC.

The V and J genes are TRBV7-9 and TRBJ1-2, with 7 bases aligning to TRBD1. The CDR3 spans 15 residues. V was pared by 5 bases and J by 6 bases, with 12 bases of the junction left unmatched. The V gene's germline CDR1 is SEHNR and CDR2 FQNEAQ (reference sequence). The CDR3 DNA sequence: TGTGCCAGCAGCCTAACTCAGGGGGATCGGGATGGCTACACCTTC. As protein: CASSLTQGDRDGYTF.

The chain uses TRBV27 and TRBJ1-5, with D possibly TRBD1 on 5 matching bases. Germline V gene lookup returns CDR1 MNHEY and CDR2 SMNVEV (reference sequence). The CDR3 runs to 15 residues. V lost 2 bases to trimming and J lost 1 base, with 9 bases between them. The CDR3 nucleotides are TGTGCCAGCAGTTTAACCTCAGGGAGCAATCAGCCCCAGCATTTT. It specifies CASSLTSGSNQPQHF.

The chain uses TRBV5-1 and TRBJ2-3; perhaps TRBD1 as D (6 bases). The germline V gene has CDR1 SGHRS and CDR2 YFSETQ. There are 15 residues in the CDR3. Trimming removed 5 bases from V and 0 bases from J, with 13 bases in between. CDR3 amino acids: CASSSDRPSTDTQYF. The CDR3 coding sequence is TGCGCCAGCAGTAGCGACAGGCCCAGCACAGATACGCAGTATTTT. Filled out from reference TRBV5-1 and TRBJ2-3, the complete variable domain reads KAGVTQTPRYLIKTRGQQVTLSCSPISGHRSVSWYQQTPGQGLQFLFEYFSETQRNKGNFPGRFSGRQFSNSRSEMNVSTLELGDSALYLCASSSDRPSTDTQYFGPGTRLTVL.

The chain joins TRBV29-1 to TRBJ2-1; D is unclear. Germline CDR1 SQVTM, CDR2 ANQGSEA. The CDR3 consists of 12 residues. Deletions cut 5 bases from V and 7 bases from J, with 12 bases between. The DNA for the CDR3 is TGCAGCGTTAGCGAGTATAGTAATGAGCAGTTCTTC. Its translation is CSVSEYSNEQFF.

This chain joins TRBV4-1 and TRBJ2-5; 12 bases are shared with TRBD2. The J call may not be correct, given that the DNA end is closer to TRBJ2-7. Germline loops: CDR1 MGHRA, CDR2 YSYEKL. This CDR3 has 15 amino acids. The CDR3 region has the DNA TGCGCCAGCAGCCTCAGACTAGCGGGAGACTACGAGCAGTACTTC. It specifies CASSLRLAGDYEQYF.

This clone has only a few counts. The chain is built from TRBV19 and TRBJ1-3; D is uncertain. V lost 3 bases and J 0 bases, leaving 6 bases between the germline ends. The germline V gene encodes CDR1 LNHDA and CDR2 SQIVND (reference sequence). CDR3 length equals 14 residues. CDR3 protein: CASSMSLSGNTIYF. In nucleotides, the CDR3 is TGTGCCAGTAGTATGAGTCTCTCTGGAAACACCATATATTTT.

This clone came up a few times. CDR3 nucleotides: TGTGCCAGCAGTTACGGGAGCAATGAGCAGTTCTTC. Translating it yields CASSYGSNEQFF. The V call is TRBV6-5, the J call TRBJ2-1, with D possibly being TRBD2 (5 bases). Germline assignment: CDR1 MNHEY and CDR2 SVGAGI. V was cut by 2 bases and J by 6 bases, with 5 bases left in between. The CDR3 sequence is 12 residues long.

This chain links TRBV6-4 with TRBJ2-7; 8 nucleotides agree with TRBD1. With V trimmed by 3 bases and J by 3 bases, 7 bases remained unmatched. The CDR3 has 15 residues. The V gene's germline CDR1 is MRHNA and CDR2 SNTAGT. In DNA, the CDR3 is TGTGCCAGCAGTGATGAGACAGGGGCCGTCTACGAGCAGTACTTC. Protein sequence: CASSDETGAVYEQYF.

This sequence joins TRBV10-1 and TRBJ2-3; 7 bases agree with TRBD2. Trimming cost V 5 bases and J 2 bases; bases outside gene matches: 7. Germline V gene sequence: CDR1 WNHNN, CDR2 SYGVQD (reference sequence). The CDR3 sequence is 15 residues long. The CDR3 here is CASSNRDYPTDTQYF. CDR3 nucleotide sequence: TGCGCCAGCAGTAACCGGGACTACCCCACAGATACGCAGTATTTT.

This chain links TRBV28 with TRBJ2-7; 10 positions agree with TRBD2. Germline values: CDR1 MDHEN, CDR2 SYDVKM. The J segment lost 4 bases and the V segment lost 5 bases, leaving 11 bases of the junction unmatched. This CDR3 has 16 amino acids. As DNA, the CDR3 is TGTGCCAGCAGTCTCTATCTAGCGGGAGTAAATTACGAGCAGTACTTC. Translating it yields CASSLYLAGVNYEQYF.